The subject of this entry is one T cell receptor beta chain. This sample was included in a study of blood T cell repertoires in COVID-19. Study as a whole: There were acute and convalescent COVID-19 samples, and they came from the United States, Italy and Spain. Sample material is recorded as cDNA or gDNA derived from T cells, B-cell-depleted T cells, or PBMCs.

In the authors' workflow: Counts of nucleated cells, estimated from reference gene primer amplification, were obtained. The method was immunoSEQ multiplex PCR; TCRdb's version includes in-frame clones alone and lacks a portion of them. That table supplies the V and J calls and clone size; D and trimming were determined from the DNA. Of 40,000 or so clones listed, 88% are singletons. V dropped 2 bases and J dropped 11 bases, with 12 bases sitting between them. CDR1 and CDR2 (germline): MNHNS, SASEGT. The CDR3 spans 12 residues. The sequence was obtained from a human donor in a cohort sampled during active COVID-19. J is TRBJ1-1 and V is TRBV6-1, with D perhaps matching TRBD1 (5 bases). The sequencing input was peripheral blood. The CDR3 spells CASSESRGGAFF. As DNA, the CDR3 is TGTGCCAGCAGTGAAAGTCGGGGGGGGGCTTTCTTT.